This is a list of T cell receptor beta chains from one sample in a study of tumor-infiltrating lymphocytes in primary liver carcinoma. TCRdb re-called the multiplex PCR reads with MiXCR, one entry per CDR3 protein. The sample has 90,000 to 150,000 distinct CDR3 sequences; around 70% are singletons. Input material: tumor-adjacent normal liver tissue. These TCRs come from a woman between 55 and 75 years old with primary liver carcinoma and hepatitis B virus infection. The CDR3 runs from the conserved cysteine through the conserved F or W. Fields, in order: D gene, J gene, clone size, V gene, CDR3 protein, CDR3 DNA. A D gene is named only where the DNA matches it firmly. Only part of the rows carry a size: once, few, many, or a class if the clone is expanded.

D: NA; J: TRBJ2-6; size: NA; V: TRBV6-5; CDR3: CASSYSFDSGASVLTF; DNA: TGTGCCAGCAGTTACTCGTTTGATTCCGGAGCCAGCGTCCTGACTTTC
D: TRBD1; J: TRBJ2-1; size: many; V: TRBV12-3/TRBV12-4; CDR3: CASSFAGGANEQFF; DNA: TGTGCCAGCAGTTTCGCAGGGGGCGCGAATGAGCAGTTCTTC
D: NA; J: TRBJ1-6; size: NA; V: TRBV6-1; CDR3: CASSLRGPGYNSPLHF; DNA: TGTGCCAGCAGTTTACGGGGGCCAGGCTATAATTCACCCCTCCACTTT
D: NA; J: TRBJ2-3; size: NA; V: TRBV29-1; CDR3: CSAMTAGDTQYF; DNA: TGCAGCGCGATGACAGCCGGGGATACGCAGTATTTT
D: NA; J: TRBJ2-3; size: NA; V: TRBV11-3; CDR3: CASGLDADTQYF; DNA: TGTGCCAGCGGCCTAGATGCAGATACGCAGTATTTT
D: NA; J: TRBJ1-1; size: NA; V: TRBV6-5; CDR3: CAGTYGTEASF; DNA: TGTGCCGGCACCTACGGGACCGAAGCTTCCTTT
D: TRBD1; J: TRBJ2-4; size: NA; V: TRBV4-2; CDR3: CASSQGFTGGIQHF; DNA: TGTGCCAGCAGCCAAGGTTTTACAGGGGGCATTCAGCACTTC
D: NA; J: TRBJ1-1; size: NA; V: TRBV4-2; CDR3: CASCQEGDVVVTEAFF; DNA: TGTGCCAGCTGCCAAGAAGGTGATGTGGTAGTAACTGAAGCTTTCTTT
D: NA; J: TRBJ2-1; size: NA; V: TRBV29-1; CDR3: CSVSGYRTHEEQFF; DNA: TGCAGCGTTAGTGGATATCGAACCCACGAAGAGCAGTTCTTC
D: TRBD1; J: TRBJ1-5; size: NA; V: TRBV4-1; CDR3: CTSSQAFTQGARNNQPQHF; DNA: TGCACCAGCAGCCAAGCCTTTACACAGGGGGCGAGGAACAATCAGCCCCAGCACTTT
D: NA; J: TRBJ1-5; size: NA; V: TRBV6-2/TRBV6-3; CDR3: CASRYGAGNQPQHF; DNA: TGTGCCAGCAGGTATGGCGCCGGCAATCAGCCCCAGCATTTT
D: TRBD1; J: TRBJ2-3; size: many; V: TRBV5-5; CDR3: CASSSRTGATDTQYF; DNA: TGTGCCAGCAGCTCACGGACAGGAGCCACAGATACGCAGTATTTT
D: NA; J: TRBJ2-2; size: NA; V: TRBV6-6; CDR3: CANSYADTGVLFF; DNA: TGTGCCAACAGTTACGCAGACACCGGGGTGCTGTTTTTT
D: NA; J: TRBJ2-1; size: NA; V: TRBV6-1; CDR3: CASSEKDGAPNGQLF; DNA: TGTGCCAGCAGTGAAAAGGACGGGGCCCCCAATGGGCAGCTCTTC
D: NA; J: TRBJ2-7; size: NA; V: TRBV11-3; CDR3: CVSSLRQSSYEQYF; DNA: TGTGTCAGCAGCTTAAGGCAGAGCTCCTACGAGCAATACTTC
D: NA; J: TRBJ2-7; size: NA; V: TRBV6-5; CDR3: CTSSYGAEAYEQYF; DNA: TGTACCAGCAGTTACGGAGCAGAAGCATACGAACAGTACTTC
D: NA; J: TRBJ2-4; size: once; V: TRBV4-2; CDR3: CASSQRSPAGHIQYF; DNA: TGTGCCAGCAGCCAAAGATCCCCTGCGGGCCACATACAGTACTTC
D: TRBD1; J: TRBJ1-2; size: NA; V: TRBV5-1; CDR3: CASSSDGQGDYGYTF; DNA: TGCGCCAGCAGCTCGGATGGACAGGGGGACTATGGCTACACCTTC
D: NA; J: TRBJ2-2; size: NA; V: TRBV29-1; CDR3: CSVRSQCWTGELLF; DNA: TGCAGCGTCCGATCACAGTGTTGGACCGGGGAGCTGCTTTTT
D: NA; J: TRBJ2-7; size: NA; V: TRBV5-4; CDR3: CASSPGGHGYEQYF; DNA: TGTGCCAGCAGCCCGGGTGGACATGGGTACGAGCAGTACTTC
D: TRBD1; J: TRBJ2-5; size: NA; V: TRBV29-1; CDR3: CSARGLRGRGKETQYF; DNA: TGCAGCGCGAGGGGGCTAAGGGGCAGGGGGAAAGAGACCCAATACTTC
D: NA; J: TRBJ2-1; size: many; V: TRBV6-1; CDR3: CASESGFPSYNEQFF; DNA: TGTGCCAGCGAATCTGGGTTTCCCTCCTACAATGAGCAGTTCTTC
D: NA; J: TRBJ1-4; size: NA; V: TRBV14; CDR3: CAGSLTRLNNEKLFF; DNA: TGTGCCGGTAGCCTCACACGGCTAAACAATGAAAAACTGTTTTTT
D: NA; J: TRBJ2-5; size: NA; V: TRBV5-6; CDR3: CASNIRGANQETQYF; DNA: TGTGCCAGTAACATCAGGGGGGCAAACCAAGAGACCCAGTACTTC
D: NA; J: TRBJ2-1; size: NA; V: TRBV21-1; CDR3: CASKGRVNEQFF; DNA: TGTGCCAGCAAGGGGCGCGTTAATGAGCAGTTCTTC
D: TRBD1; J: TRBJ2-3; size: many; V: TRBV29-1; CDR3: CSARGQGSTDTQYF; DNA: TGCAGCGCCCGCGGACAGGGGAGCACAGATACGCAGTATTTT
D: TRBD2; J: TRBJ2-7; size: many; V: TRBV29-1; CDR3: CSVLGLAARPYEQYF; DNA: TGCAGCGTCCTCGGACTAGCGGCCCGACCCTACGAGCAGTACTTC
D: NA; J: TRBJ2-1; size: NA; V: TRBV6-5; CDR3: CASTSEEEGQFF; DNA: TGTGCTAGCACTTCGGAGGAGGAGGGGCAGTTCTTC
D: NA; J: TRBJ2-1; size: NA; V: TRBV11-3; CDR3: CASSLGRGEWSVYEQFF; DNA: TGTGCCAGCAGCTTAGGTCGGGGCGAGTGGAGTGTCTATGAGCAGTTCTTC
D: NA; J: TRBJ1-1; size: NA; V: TRBV7-9; CDR3: CASNLEPNTEAFF; DNA: TGTGCCAGCAATTTAGAACCGAACACTGAAGCTTTCTTT
D: NA; J: TRBJ2-1; size: NA; V: TRBV6-4; CDR3: CASGDLETGGLLF; DNA: TGTGCCAGCGGTGACTTAGAAACAGGAGGGCTGCTTTTC
D: TRBD2; J: TRBJ2-1; size: few; V: TRBV7-9; CDR3: CASSLALEASGRAGNEQFF; DNA: TGTGCCAGCAGCTTAGCGCTGGAGGCTAGCGGGAGGGCCGGGAATGAGCAGTTCTTC
D: NA; J: TRBJ1-1; size: few; V: TRBV6-6; CDR3: CASSYWDTEALF; DNA: TGTGCCAGCAGTTATTGGGACACTGAAGCTCTCTTT
D: NA; J: TRBJ2-1; size: NA; V: TRBV7-3; CDR3: CTSSSGRRGGNEQFF; DNA: TGTACCAGCAGCTCAGGACGAAGGGGGGGCAATGAGCAGTTCTTC
D: TRBD1; J: TRBJ1-1; size: many; V: TRBV18; CDR3: CASSPRTGADTEAFF; DNA: TGTGCCAGCTCACCACGGACAGGGGCGGACACTGAAGCTTTCTTT
D: NA; J: TRBJ1-1; size: NA; V: TRBV4-1; CDR3: CASSQDPGSGYTEAFF; DNA: TGCGCCAGCAGCCAAGACCCAGGGAGTGGGTACACTGAAGCCTTCTTT
D: TRBD1; J: TRBJ2-5; size: many; V: TRBV28; CDR3: CASSRGGLGQETQYF; DNA: TGTGCCAGCAGTCGAGGGGGCTTGGGCCAAGAGACCCAGTACTTC
D: TRBD1; J: TRBJ1-4; size: NA; V: TRBV6-5; CDR3: CASSSGGYATNEKPFF; DNA: TGTGCCAGCAGTTCAGGGGGCTATGCAACTAATGAAAAACCGTTTTTT
D: NA; J: TRBJ1-1; size: NA; V: TRBV28; CDR3: CANNLGDKSGAFF; DNA: TGTGCCAACAATTTGGGGGACAAATCTGGAGCTTTCTTT
D: NA; J: TRBJ1-6; size: many; V: TRBV28; CDR3: CASSLWTPNSPLHF; DNA: TGTGCCAGCAGTTTATGGACGCCTAATTCACCCCTCCACTTT
D: TRBD1; J: TRBJ1-1; size: few; V: TRBV11-1; CDR3: CARSFGRGGTEAFF; DNA: TGTGCCAGGAGCTTCGGCAGGGGGGGAACTGAAGCTTTCTTT
D: NA; J: TRBJ1-1; size: many; V: TRBV29-1; CDR3: CSVVRRSSEGGPKNTEAFF; DNA: TGCAGCGTTGTTAGAAGATCTTCGGAAGGGGGGCCTAAAAACACTGAAGCTTTCTTT